This T cell receptor beta chain was captured in a study of beta chain features in type 1 diabetes. Germline-derived CDR1 and CDR2 are SQVTM and ANQGSEA. V lost 6 bases and J lost 0; bases outside the gene matches: 5. CDR3 size: 13 residues. Isolated RNA was reverse transcribed in full, so expressed TCRB transcripts were sequenced. Here immunoSEQ multiplex PCR was the method, and the copy in TCRdb shows in-frame clones only, minus some. Among about 360,000 clones listed, 10% to 15% were seen once. Sequenced sample: naive CD4+ T cells from blood. The sequence derives from a man aged 18 to 30 in good health. This rearrangement joins TRBV29-1 to TRBJ2-7; TRBD2 matches at 7 bases. This chain's CDR3 is CSVRRDYSYEQYF. The CDR3 region has the DNA TGCAGCGTCCGCCGGGACTACTCCTACGAGCAGTACTTC.